The sample holds many counts of the clone carrying this T cell receptor (beta chain). This sample was included in a study of T cells in Graves' hyperthyroidism and ophthalmopathy. The CDR3 has 14 amino acids. V was shortened by 2 bases and J by 2 bases, with 7 bases between the two germline ends. Germline CDR1 is MNHNS and CDR2 is SASEGT. Researchers amplified the TCR beta CDR3 regions from RNA transcripts. The HTBI set primed first-round TCR CDR3 RT-PCR. Each CDR3 protein is one row after TCRdb ran MiXCR on the multiplex PCR reads. The sample includes around 700,000 distinct CDR3 sequences, 15% to 20% of them seen just once. On the basis of clinical symptoms, serum thyroxine and TRAb, thyroid ultrasound and orbital computed tomography, diagnoses were made. Initially, at the first diagnosis of hyperthyroidism and before any ophthalmopathy symptoms, blood was sampled. Source material for PBMCs was around 10 ml fresh peripheral blood.

Material for sequencing was blood. The chain links TRBV6-1 to TRBJ1-5; D gene unclear. The TCR originated in a woman aged 45-65 years with Graves' hyperthyroidism that later progressed to Graves' ophthalmopathy. CDR3 sequence: CASSERRGNQPQHF. CDR3 nucleotide sequence: TGTGCCAGCAGTGAAAGACGTGGCAATCAGCCCCAGCATTTT.